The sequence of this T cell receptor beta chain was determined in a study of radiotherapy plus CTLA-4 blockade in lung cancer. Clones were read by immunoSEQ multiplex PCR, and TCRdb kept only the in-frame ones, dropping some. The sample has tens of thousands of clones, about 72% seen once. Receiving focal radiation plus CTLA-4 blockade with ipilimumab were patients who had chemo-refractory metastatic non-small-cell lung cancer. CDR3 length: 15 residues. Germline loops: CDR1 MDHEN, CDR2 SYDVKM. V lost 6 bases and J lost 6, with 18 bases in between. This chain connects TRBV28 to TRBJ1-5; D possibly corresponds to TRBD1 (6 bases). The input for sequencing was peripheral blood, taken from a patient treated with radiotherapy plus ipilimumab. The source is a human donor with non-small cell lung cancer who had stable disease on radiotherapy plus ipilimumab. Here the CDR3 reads CASRNRVGGGQPQHF. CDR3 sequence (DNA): TGTGCCAGCAGGAATAGAGTCGGGGGCGGTCAGCCCCAGCATTTT.